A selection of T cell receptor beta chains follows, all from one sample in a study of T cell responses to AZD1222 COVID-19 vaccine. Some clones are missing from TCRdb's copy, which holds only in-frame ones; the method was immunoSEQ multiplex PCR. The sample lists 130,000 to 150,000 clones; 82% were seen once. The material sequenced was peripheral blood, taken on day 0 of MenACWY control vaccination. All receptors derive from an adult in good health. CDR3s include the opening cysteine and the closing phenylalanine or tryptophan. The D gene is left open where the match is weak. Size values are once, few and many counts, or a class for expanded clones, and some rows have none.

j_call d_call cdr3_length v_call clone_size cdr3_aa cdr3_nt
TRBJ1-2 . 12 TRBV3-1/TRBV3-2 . CASSGPQRGYTF TGTGCCAGCAGCGGCCCACAGAGGGGCTACACCTTC
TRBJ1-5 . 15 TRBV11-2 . CASSLDPGENQPQHF TGTGCCAGCAGCTTAGATCCGGGGGAGAATCAGCCCCAGCATTTT
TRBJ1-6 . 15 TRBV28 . CATTDSSSYNSPLHF TGTGCCACCACTGACAGTAGCTCCTATAATTCACCCCTCCACTTT
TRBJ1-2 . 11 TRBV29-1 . CSVLLVYGYTF TGCAGCGTTCTTCTGGTCTATGGCTACACCTTC
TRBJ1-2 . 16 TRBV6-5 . CASSSPTRMGGYGYTF TGTGCCAGCAGTTCCCCCACAAGGATGGGCGGCTATGGCTACACCTTC
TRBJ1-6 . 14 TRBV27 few CASTTGGDNSPLHF TGTGCCAGCACCACGGGAGGGGATAATTCACCCCTCCACTTT
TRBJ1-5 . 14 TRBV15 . CATSNQGGNQPQHF TGTGCCACCAGCAACCAGGGAGGGAATCAGCCCCAGCATTTT
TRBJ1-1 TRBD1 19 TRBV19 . CASKGGRPLQVPGDTEAFF TGTGCCAGTAAAGGGGGCCGGCCACTACAGGTACCCGGGGACACTGAAGCTTTCTTT
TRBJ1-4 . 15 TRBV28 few CASSSQGFLDEKLFF TGTGCCAGCAGTTCCCAGGGATTTTTAGATGAAAAACTGTTTTTT
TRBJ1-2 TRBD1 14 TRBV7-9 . CASRTGQGSYGYTF TGTGCCAGCAGGACAGGGCAAGGATCTTATGGCTACACCTTC
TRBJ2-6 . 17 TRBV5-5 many CASSFLSVYSGANVLTF TGTGCCAGCAGCTTCCTTTCCGTATACTCTGGGGCCAACGTCCTGACTTTC
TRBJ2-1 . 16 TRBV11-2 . CASSLGGWGRGNEQFF TGTGCCAGCAGCTTAGGAGGGTGGGGGCGAGGGAATGAGCAGTTCTTC
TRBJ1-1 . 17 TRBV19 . CASSRIARGRENTEAFF TGTGCCAGTAGTAGGATCGCCCGGGGCAGGGAGAACACTGAAGCTTTCTTT
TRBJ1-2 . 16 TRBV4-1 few CASSQTPQSANYGYTF TGCGCCAGCAGCCAAACCCCCCAGAGTGCTAACTATGGCTACACCTTC
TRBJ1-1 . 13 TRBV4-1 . CASSRGSSTEAFF TGCGCCAGCAGCCGGGGGTCCTCCACTGAAGCTTTCTTT
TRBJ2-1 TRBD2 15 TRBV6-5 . CASTKPSGGYNEQFF TGTGCCAGCACCAAGCCTAGCGGGGGCTACAATGAGCAGTTCTTC
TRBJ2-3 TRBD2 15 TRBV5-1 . CASSLEGTRSDTQYF TGCGCCAGCAGCTTGGAGGGGACTAGGTCAGATACGCAGTATTTT
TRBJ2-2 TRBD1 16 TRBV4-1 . CASSQPWDRGLGELFF TGCGCCAGCAGCCAACCCTGGGACAGGGGGTTGGGGGAGCTGTTTTTT
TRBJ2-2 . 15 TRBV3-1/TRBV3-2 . CASSQGTASTGELFF TGTGCCAGCAGCCAAGGGACAGCCAGCACCGGGGAGCTGTTTTTT
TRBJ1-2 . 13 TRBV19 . CASSIREVYGYTF TGTGCCAGTAGTATTCGAGAGGTCTATGGCTACACCTTC